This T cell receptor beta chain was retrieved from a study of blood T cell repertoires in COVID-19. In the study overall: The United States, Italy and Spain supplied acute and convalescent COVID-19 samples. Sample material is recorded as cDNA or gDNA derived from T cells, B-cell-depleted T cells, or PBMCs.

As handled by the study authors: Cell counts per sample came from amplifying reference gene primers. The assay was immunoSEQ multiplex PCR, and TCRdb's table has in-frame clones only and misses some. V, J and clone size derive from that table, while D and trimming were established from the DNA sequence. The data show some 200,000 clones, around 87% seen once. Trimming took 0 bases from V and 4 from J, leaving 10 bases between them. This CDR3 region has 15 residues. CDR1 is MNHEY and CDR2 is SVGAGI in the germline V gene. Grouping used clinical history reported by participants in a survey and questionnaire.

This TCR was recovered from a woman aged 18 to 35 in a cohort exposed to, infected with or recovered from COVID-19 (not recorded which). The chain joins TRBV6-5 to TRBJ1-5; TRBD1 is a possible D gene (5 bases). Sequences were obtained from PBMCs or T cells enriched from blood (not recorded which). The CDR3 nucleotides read TGTGCCAGCAGTTACTCGTCGCGGGGGAATCAGCCCCAGCATTTT. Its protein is CASSYSSRGNQPQHF.